The entry that follows covers one T cell receptor beta chain sequence. As yet, its antigen is unknown. CDR1 is SGHDN and CDR2 is FVKESK in the germline V gene. The CDR3 contains 16 residues. V shed 2 bases and J shed 2 bases, with 16 bases lying between them. The source of the sample is a study of cytotoxic CD8 clonotypes in ibrutinib-treated CLL. Turning to the study itself: Mean yields were about 280,000 productive templates and 90,000 or so productive rearrangements per sample.

Study-wide findings and caveats: Patients had baseline clonality above age-matched healthy donors, and this clonality moved with circulating CD8+ T-cell counts. Contraction or stability on treatment characterized the public clonotypes, which were uncommon.

The assay was immunoSEQ multiplex PCR, and TCRdb's table has in-frame clones only and misses some. This table holds over 100,000 clones, approximately 83% found once. The origin of this receptor is a human donor with chronic lymphocytic leukemia. Sequencing used PBMCs, obtained after 24 months of ibrutinib treatment. The chain uses TRBV14 and TRBJ2-7, with D possibly being TRBD1 (5 bases). DNA of the CDR3: TGTGCCAGCAGCCAATCCAAGAACAGGCGTACCTACGAGCAGTACTTC. It translates to CASSQSKNRRTYEQYF.